This T cell receptor beta chain was identified in a study of regulatory T cells in long-lasting Graves disease. The V gene's germline CDR1 is MNHEY and CDR2 SMNVEV (reference sequence). V was shortened by 5 bases and J by 0 bases, with 14 bases between the two germline ends. The length of the CDR3 is 16 residues. This sample's time point: newly diagnosed GD, antithyroid drugs for less than 3 months. The TCR library was made from RNA extracted from PBMCs. Findings of the study overall: Peripheral blood, not thyroid tissue, was the sole material studied. Gene preferences differed: TRBV28, TRBJ1-2, TRBJ2-5 in persistent cases.

Building of the TCR beta libraries involved iRepertoire HTBI primers and Arm-PCR of CDR3 regions. TCRdb reprocessed the multiplex PCR reads via MiXCR and lists one record per CDR3 protein. Among 400,000 to 450,000 distinct CDR3 sequences listed, 15% were seen once. Concerning this clonotype itself: Its antigen is undetermined. A single base separates this from a much larger clone, so it may be a read error.

These data were also reused for a study on T cells in Graves' hyperthyroidism and ophthalmopathy. From that study: HTBI primers drove first-round RT-PCR of the TCR CDR3.

The sample in question was peripheral blood mononuclear cells (PBMCs), obtained at new diagnosis, from a patient treated with antithyroid drugs. The sequence was collected from a woman aged 25 to 39 with Graves disease. The V call is TRBV27, the J call TRBJ2-4; D might be TRBD2 (5 bases). CDR3 nucleotide sequence: TGTGCCAGCAGTCCCCCAGAGGGCTTAGCCAAAAACATTCAGTACTTC. Translated: CASSPPEGLAKNIQYF.